This T cell receptor (beta chain) emerged from a study of blood T cell repertoires in COVID-19. Study-level information: T cells, B-cell-depleted T cells, or PBMCs provided the cDNA or gDNA that served as material.

In the authors' workflow: Estimated nucleated cell counts came from reference gene primer amplification. Measured with immunoSEQ multiplex PCR; TCRdb has only the in-frame clones, and not every one. V and J calls and clone size are given by that table; D and trimming were obtained from the DNA. This sample has 25,000 to 30,000 clones, with about 89% found just once. The ends were cut back, 1 base at V and 0 bases at J, with 14 bases in the middle. The CDR3 runs 17 residues. CDR1 SGHRS and CDR2 YFSETQ come from the germline V gene. The source of this sequence is a human donor in a cohort sampled during active COVID-19. The V call is TRBV5-1, the J call TRBJ1-3; D call uncertain. Source material: peripheral blood. This CDR3 reads CASSLLSSTHSGNTIYF. The CDR3 region has the DNA TGCGCCAGCAGCTTGCTTTCGTCGACACACTCTGGAAACACCATATATTTT.